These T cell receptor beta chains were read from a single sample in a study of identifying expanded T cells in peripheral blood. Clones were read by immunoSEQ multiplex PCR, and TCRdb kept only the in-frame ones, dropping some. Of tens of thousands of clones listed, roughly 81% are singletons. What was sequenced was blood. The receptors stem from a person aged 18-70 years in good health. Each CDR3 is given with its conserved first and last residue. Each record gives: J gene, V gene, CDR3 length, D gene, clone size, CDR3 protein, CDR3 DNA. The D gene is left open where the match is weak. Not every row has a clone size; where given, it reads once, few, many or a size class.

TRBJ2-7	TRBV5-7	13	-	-	CASSLSGPYEQYF	TGTGCCAGCAGCTTGAGCGGGCCCTACGAGCAGTACTTC
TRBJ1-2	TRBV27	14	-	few	CASSPSVRNYGYTF	TGTGCCAGCAGTCCCAGTGTGAGGAACTATGGCTACACCTTC
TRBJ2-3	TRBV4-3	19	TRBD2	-	CASSQDLRLAGDFWDTQYF	TGCGCCAGCAGCCAAGATCTGAGACTAGCGGGAGACTTTTGGGATACGCAGTATTTT
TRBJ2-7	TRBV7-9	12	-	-	CASSLILGEQYF	TGTGCCAGCAGCTTGATCCTAGGCGAGCAGTACTTC
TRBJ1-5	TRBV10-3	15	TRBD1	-	CAISEGQEGNQPQHF	TGTGCCATCAGTGAGGGACAGGAAGGCAATCAGCCCCAGCATTTT
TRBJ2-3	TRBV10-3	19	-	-	CAISGRRDLGKGGTDTQYF	TGTGCCATCAGTGGTAGACGGGACTTGGGGAAAGGGGGCACAGATACGCAGTATTTT
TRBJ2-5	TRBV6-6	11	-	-	CASGVTAWEYF	TGTGCCAGCGGAGTCACGGCGTGGGAGTACTTC
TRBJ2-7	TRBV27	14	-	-	CASSLGGRGYEQYF	TGTGCCAGCAGTTTAGGTGGGAGAGGCTACGAGCAGTACTTC
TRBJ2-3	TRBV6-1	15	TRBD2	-	CASRELAGVTDTQYF	TGTGCCAGCAGGGAACTAGCGGGAGTTACAGATACGCAGTATTTT
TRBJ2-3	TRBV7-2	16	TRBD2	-	CASSLLLAGGGDTQYF	TGTGCCAGCAGCCTTTTACTAGCGGGAGGGGGAGATACGCAGTATTTT
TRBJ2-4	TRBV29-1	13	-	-	CSATRQSSNIQYF	TGCAGCGCCACTCGCCAGAGCTCAAACATTCAGTACTTC
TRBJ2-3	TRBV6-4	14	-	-	CASSALSSTDTQYF	TGTGCCAGCAGTGCTCTATCTAGCACAGATACGCAGTATTTT
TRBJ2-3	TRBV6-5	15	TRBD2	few	CASSYREAGTDTQYF	TGTGCCAGCAGTTACCGGGAGGCGGGCACAGATACGCAGTATTTT
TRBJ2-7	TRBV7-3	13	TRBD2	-	CASSSSGRGEQYF	TGTGCCAGCAGCTCTAGCGGGAGGGGCGAGCAGTACTTC
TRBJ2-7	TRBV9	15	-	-	CASSVGAAVPSEQYF	TGTGCCAGCAGCGTAGGGGCGGCAGTTCCCTCCGAGCAGTACTTC
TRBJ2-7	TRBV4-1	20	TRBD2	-	CASSHHPELAGGGLGDEQYF	TGCGCCAGCAGCCACCACCCCGAGCTAGCGGGAGGTGGCCTTGGGGACGAGCAGTACTTC
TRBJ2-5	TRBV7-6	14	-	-	CASSLRVVGETQYF	TGTGCCAGCAGCCTAAGGGTTGTTGGAGAGACCCAGTACTTC
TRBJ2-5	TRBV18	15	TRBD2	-	CASSLTSGSGETQYF	TGTGCCAGCTCACTGACTAGCGGGAGTGGGGAGACCCAGTACTTC
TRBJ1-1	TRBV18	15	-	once	CASSRTYTANTEAFF	TGTGCCAGCTCCCGAACCTATACTGCGAACACTGAAGCTTTCTTT
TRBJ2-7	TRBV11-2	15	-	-	CASSFGQTFSYEQYF	TGTGCCAGCAGCTTCGGACAGACTTTCTCCTACGAGCAGTACTTC
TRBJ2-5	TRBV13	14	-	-	CASSFGSGGGTQYF	TGTGCCAGCAGCTTTGGTTCGGGTGGCGGGACCCAGTACTTC
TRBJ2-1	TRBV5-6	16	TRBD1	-	CASSLLRDRADNEQFF	TGTGCCAGCAGCTTACTCCGGGACAGAGCCGACAATGAGCAGTTCTTC
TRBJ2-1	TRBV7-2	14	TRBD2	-	CASSSGGINNEQFF	TGTGCCAGCAGCTCCGGGGGGATTAACAATGAGCAGTTCTTC
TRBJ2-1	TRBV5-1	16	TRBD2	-	CASSLALSGSLNEQFF	TGCGCCAGCAGCTTGGCCCTTAGCGGGAGTCTGAATGAGCAGTTCTTC
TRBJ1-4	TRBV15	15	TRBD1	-	CATSSRTGRGEKLFF	TGTGCCACCAGCAGCAGGACAGGGAGGGGTGAAAAACTGTTTTTT